The 5 T cell receptor beta chains below come from one sample, sequenced in a study of response to subunit inactivated influenza vaccine. One entry per CDR3 protein results from TCRdb running MiXCR on the RT-PCR reads. The sample records 430,000 or so distinct CDR3 sequences, 9.5% to 13% being singletons. Sequencing used PBMCs from blood, obtained 40 to 50 days after vaccination. These receptors were taken from a man between 45 and 60 years old who received an inactivated influenza vaccine.

The genes are TRBV9 and TRBJ2-2, with 7 positions matching TRBD2. J lost 6 bases, V lost 0 bases, and 11 bases had no gene match. The CDR3 runs 17 residues. Germline V lookup: CDR1 SGDLS, CDR2 YYNGEE. CDR3 residues: CASSVARLLGGAGELFF. In nucleotides, the CDR3 is TGTGCCAGCAGCGTAGCTCGGCTACTTGGGGGGGCCGGGGAGCTGTTTTTT.

This clonotype was observed at least ten times. The chain carries TRBV5-1 and TRBJ1-4, with a weak D call TRBD1 (5 bases). V lost 0 bases and J lost 8, with 17 bases in between. Germline V gene lookup returns CDR1 SGHRS and CDR2 YFSETQ. The CDR3 sequence is 16 residues long. DNA for the CDR3: TGCGCCAGCAGCTTGGGACCGGGACCCAGGGAGGAAAAACTGTTTTTT. This sequence encodes CASSLGPGPREEKLFF.

The gene calls are TRBV7-2 and TRBJ2-1; 14 bases are a match to TRBD2. The J segment lost 9 bases and the V segment lost 6 bases, leaving 7 bases of the junction unmatched. This CDR3 has 15 amino acids. Germline V gene data show CDR1 as SGHTA and CDR2 as FQGNSA. The CDR3 nucleotides are TGTGCCAGCAGGACCTTGGGACTAGCGGGAGCTGAGCAGTTCTTC. Translation gives CASRTLGLAGAEQFF.

The genes are TRBV12-3 or TRBV12-4 and TRBJ2-3, with no clear D. Trimming took 5 bases from V and 4 from J, leaving 13 bases between them. The CDR3 loop spans 14 amino acids. The CDR3 nucleotides read TGTGCCAGCAGTCCCTCCGCCCCAGCAGATACGCAGTATTTT. Protein: CASSPSAPADTQYF.

The chain couples TRBV20-1 to TRBJ2-5; TRBD1 matches 7 bases. Germline CDR1 reads DFQATT; CDR2 reads SNEGSKA (reference sequence). J was trimmed by 7 bases and V by 0 bases; bases with no gene match: 11. This CDR3 region has 15 residues. As DNA, the CDR3 is TGCAGTGCTAGAGACCGTATGACAGGGCCCCGGACCCAGTACTTC. Its translation is CSARDRMTGPRTQYF.